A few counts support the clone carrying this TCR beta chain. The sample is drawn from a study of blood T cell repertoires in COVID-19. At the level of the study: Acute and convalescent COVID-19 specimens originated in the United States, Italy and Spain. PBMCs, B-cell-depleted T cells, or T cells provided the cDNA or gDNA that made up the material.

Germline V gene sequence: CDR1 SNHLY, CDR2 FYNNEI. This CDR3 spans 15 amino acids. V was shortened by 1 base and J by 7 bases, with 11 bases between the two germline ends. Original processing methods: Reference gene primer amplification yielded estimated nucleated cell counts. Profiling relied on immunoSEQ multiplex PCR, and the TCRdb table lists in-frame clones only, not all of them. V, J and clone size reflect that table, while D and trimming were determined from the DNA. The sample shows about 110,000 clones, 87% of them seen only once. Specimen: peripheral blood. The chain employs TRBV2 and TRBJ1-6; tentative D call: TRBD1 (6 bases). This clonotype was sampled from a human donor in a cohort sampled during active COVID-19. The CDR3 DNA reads TGTGCCAGCAGTGAAGGGTACAGGGAGAATTCACCCCTCCACTTT. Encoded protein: CASSEGYRENSPLHF.